The 9 T cell receptor beta chains reported below all come from one sample, sequenced in a study of brain T cells in children with intractable seizures. Method: immunoSEQ multiplex PCR; TCRdb's copy keeps in-frame clones and lacks some. This table has 110,000 or so clones, roughly 92% appearing once. The specimen was peripheral blood, collected at surgery. The receptors here all came from a boy under two years old with hemimegalencephaly and intractable seizures.

Here the CDR3 reads CASSPPLGANEKLFF. CDR3 nucleotide sequence: TGTGCCAGCTCACCACCGTTAGGCGCTAATGAAAAACTGTTTTTT. The chain employs TRBV18 and TRBJ1-4; the D is unclear. V was shortened by 0 bases and J by 3 bases, with 8 bases between the two germline ends. Germline CDR1 KGHSH, CDR2 LQKENI. This CDR3 has 15 residues.

The J gene is TRBJ2-7, the V gene TRBV5-4; 10 bases are shared with TRBD2. Germline V gene lookup returns CDR1 SGHNT and CDR2 YYREEE (reference sequence). V lost 4 bases, J lost 4 bases, and 8 bases stayed unmatched. The length of the CDR3 is 15 residues. The CDR3 loop is CASSPRSGRGYEQYF. The CDR3 nucleotides read TGTGCCAGCAGCCCGCGAAGCGGGAGGGGATACGAGCAGTACTTC.

The chain combines TRBV4-3 with TRBJ1-3; D perhaps matches TRBD1 (6 bases). Deletions cut 2 bases from V and 1 base from J, with 12 bases between. CDR3 length equals 16 residues. Germline loops: CDR1 LGHNA, CDR2 YSLEER. The CDR3 DNA is TGCGCCAGCAGCCAATTGGGAGGGGGATCTGGAAACACCATATATTTT. Protein product: CASSQLGGGSGNTIYF.

The rearrangement joins TRBV6-2 or TRBV6-3 to TRBJ2-7; TRBD1 or TRBD2 may be the D gene (5 bases each). The CDR3 sequence is 14 residues long. Germline-derived CDR1 and CDR2 are MNHEY and SVGEGT. Deletions cut 7 bases from V and 2 bases from J, with 15 bases between. CDR3 in DNA: TGTGCCAGCACCCCGGGGCAGTCAGCCTACGAGCAGTACTTC. Protein: CASTPGQSAYEQYF.

Points on this clone: Other DNA sequences in the same sample also yield this CDR3. This chain connects TRBV18 to TRBJ2-7; D unresolved. Trimming stripped 5 bases from V and 0 bases from J, with 2 bases between. Germline assignment: CDR1 KGHSH and CDR2 LQKENI. CDR3 length equals 11 residues. CDR3 bases: TGTGCCAGCTCATCCTCCTACGAGCAGTACTTC. It is translated as CASSSSYEQYF.

This clone turned up a few times. The chain is built from TRBV7-9 and TRBJ1-1; D remains ambiguous. The CDR3 contains 15 residues. Trimming cost V 1 base and J 2 bases, with 11 bases left between them. Germline CDR1 SEHNR, CDR2 FQNEAQ (reference sequence). CDR3 nucleotides: TGTGCCAGCAGCTTAGGAGAGAACCTCAACACTGAAGCTTTCTTT. It encodes CASSLGENLNTEAFF.

The V and J genes are TRBV15 and TRBJ2-7; D perhaps matches TRBD2 (5 bases). CDR3 length equals 15 residues. V lost 5 bases, J lost 3 bases, and 17 bases lay in between. Germline CDR1 is LNHNV and CDR2 is YYDKDF (reference sequence). CDR3 DNA: TGTGCCACCAGCCGGGAAACGGATCCCCTCTACGAGCAGTACTTC. Protein product: CATSRETDPLYEQYF.

The rearrangement uses TRBV11-2 and TRBJ2-7; 11 bases are a match to TRBD1. Germline assignment: CDR1 SGHAT and CDR2 FQNNGV. V was clipped by 2 bases and J by 1 base; unmatched bases: 7. The CDR3 is made up of 17 amino acids. CDR3 region: CASSLWGQGERSYEQYF. The CDR3 nucleotides read TGTGCCAGCAGCTTATGGGGACAGGGGGAAAGGTCCTACGAGCAGTACTTC.

The chain combines TRBV14 with TRBJ1-2, with 10 bases fitting TRBD1. With 2 bases clipped from V and 2 bases from J, the junction kept 11 bases outside the gene matches. CDR1 SGHDN and CDR2 FVKESK come from the germline V gene. This CDR3 contains 18 residues. CDR3 loop: CASSQSRSGQGKNYGYTF. The CDR3 DNA sequence: TGTGCCAGCAGCCAATCCAGATCGGGACAGGGGAAAAACTATGGCTACACCTTC.